One sample yielded the 32 T cell receptor beta chains listed below, sequenced in a study of T cells in tumors after PD-1 blockade. Sequencing was performed with immunoSEQ multiplex PCR; in TCRdb, only in-frame clones are kept and a portion is missing. The profile shows around 60,000 clones, about 80% of them singletons. The sequencing here drew on PBMCs, taken before anti-PD-1 treatment. These receptors originate from a human donor with basal cell carcinoma.

The rearrangement links TRBV2 to TRBJ1-1; no reliable D call. V was clipped by 7 bases and J by 0 bases, with 9 bases between them. The germline gives CDR1 SNHLY, CDR2 FYNNEI. The length of the CDR3 is 13 residues. The CDR3 sequence: CASNDKMNTEAFF. The CDR3 DNA sequence: TGTGCCAGCAATGACAAGATGAACACTGAAGCTTTCTTT.

The chain uses TRBV5-1 and TRBJ2-4, with D maybe TRBD2 (6 bases). Germline assignment: CDR1 SGHRS and CDR2 YFSETQ. The CDR3 length is 14 residues. The germline V and J ends were trimmed by 4 bases and 7 bases, with 15 bases remaining between them. The CDR3 is CASSPLEGANIQYF. The CDR3 DNA reads TGCGCCAGCAGCCCCCTGGAGGGTGCGAACATTCAGTACTTC.

The chain uses TRBV12-3 or TRBV12-4 and TRBJ1-6; D gene uncertain. Trimming took off 6 bases at V and 3 bases at J, with 6 bases between the two ends. There are 13 residues in the CDR3. CDR3 sequence (DNA): TGTGCCAGCAGCCTTTTCTATAATTCACCCCTCCACTTT. This sequence encodes CASSLFYNSPLHF.

The chain links TRBV7-2 to TRBJ2-1, with D tentatively TRBD1 (6 bases). Germline V gene sequence: CDR1 SGHTA, CDR2 FQGNSA. The CDR3 is made up of 14 amino acids. The germline V and J ends were trimmed by 5 bases and 7 bases, with 15 bases remaining between them. This CDR3 is CASSLDWGQNEQFF. CDR3 bases: TGTGCCAGCAGCCTAGACTGGGGGCAGAATGAGCAGTTCTTC.

This clone appeared a few times. V is TRBV6-5 and J is TRBJ2-1; TRBD2 matches at 8 bases. The junction had 9 bases not matched to a gene; V was cut back by 7 bases and J by 4 bases. The CDR3 is 15 residues long. In germline, CDR1 is MNHEY, CDR2 SVGAGI. The CDR3 spells CASKRRGGLYNEQFF. CDR3 sequence (DNA): TGTGCCAGCAAACGCCGGGGGGGGCTTTACAATGAGCAGTTCTTC.

The rearrangement links TRBV4-1 to TRBJ1-4; tentatively, D is TRBD1 (6 bases). The CDR3 covers 15 residues. Per the germline V gene, CDR1 is MGHRA and CDR2 is YSYEKL. The V end was cut by 7 bases, the J end by 7 bases, with 19 bases between. CDR3 loop: CASTLNSGVREKLFF. CDR3 DNA sequence: TGCGCCAGCACCCTTAACTCAGGGGTGCGTGAAAAACTGTTTTTT.

V gene TRBV7-3 combines with J gene TRBJ2-1; TRBD1 agrees at 7 bases. This CDR3 spans 15 amino acids. The junction had 10 bases not matched to a gene; V was cut back by 4 bases and J by 7 bases. Germline values: CDR1 SGHTA, CDR2 FQGTGA. CDR3 in amino acids: CASSSRQGLVNEQFF. CDR3 bases: TGTGCCAGCAGCTCAAGACAGGGTTTAGTAAATGAGCAGTTCTTC.

V usage is TRBV7-3 and J usage is TRBJ2-3, with a possible D match to TRBD1 (5 bases). V lost 4 bases and J 0 bases, leaving 11 bases between the germline ends. Germline loops: CDR1 SGHTA, CDR2 FQGTGA. The CDR3 extends over 15 amino acids. CDR3: CASSSEGASTDTQYF. The CDR3 DNA reads as TGTGCCAGCAGCTCAGAAGGGGCCAGCACAGATACGCAGTATTTT.

The CDR3 DNA reads TGTGCCAGCAGTCCCAGGGGCGTCCCCAGGGGCTATTTT. This encodes CASSPRGVPRGYF. The chain couples TRBV6-6 to TRBJ2-3; TRBD1 might be the D (6 bases). Germline V CDR1 and CDR2: MNHNY, SVGAGI (reference sequence). This CDR3 has 13 amino acids. V dropped 5 bases and J dropped 15 bases, with 21 bases sitting between them.

CDR3 coding DNA: TGTGCCAGCAGGAGAGGGGGCGCGGGCAAAAACATTCAGTACTTC. It is translated as CASRRGGAGKNIQYF. V and J are TRBV11-3 and TRBJ2-4, with 7 bases identical to TRBD1. Germline V gives CDR1 SGHNT, CDR2 YENEEA. J was trimmed by 3 bases and V by 6 bases; bases with no gene match: 8. The CDR3 contains 15 residues.

The CDR3 sequence: CASSILTGGRETQYF. The CDR3 DNA reads as TGTGCCAGTAGTATCCTCACAGGGGGCAGGGAGACCCAGTACTTC. The genes are TRBV19 and TRBJ2-5, with 9 nucleotides matching TRBD1. Germline CDR1 reads LNHDA; CDR2 reads SQIVND (reference sequence). The CDR3 length is 15 residues. V trimming: 3 bases; J trimming: 5 bases; junction bases outside the gene matches: 7.

The chain has TRBV20-1 and TRBJ1-1; D is possibly TRBD1 (5 bases). The CDR3 totals 12 residues. In germline, CDR1 is DFQATT, CDR2 SNEGSKA (reference sequence). The V end was cut by 3 bases, the J end by 5 bases, with 10 bases between. The CDR3 is CSASPGATEAFF. The CDR3 coding sequence is TGCAGTGCTAGTCCTGGGGCAACTGAAGCTTTCTTT.

The J gene is TRBJ2-2, the V gene TRBV5-1; TRBD2 matches 9 bases. V gave up 0 bases and J gave up 6 bases; unmatched junction bases: 6. Germline lookup yields CDR1 SGHRS and CDR2 YFSETQ. The CDR3 is made up of 16 amino acids. As DNA, the CDR3 is TGCGCCAGCAGCTTGGGGGTAGCGGGGGCCTCCGGGGAGCTGTTTTTT. It is translated as CASSLGVAGASGELFF.

The chain carries TRBV3-1 (or the pseudogene TRBV3-2) and TRBJ2-7, with D unresolved. V was shortened by 3 bases and J by 0 bases, with 9 bases between the two germline ends. Germline CDR1 and CDR2: LGHDT and YNNKEL (reference sequence). There are 14 residues in the CDR3. CDR3 bases: TGTGCCAGCAGCCAGGAGACCTTCTCCTACGAGCAGTACTTC. Amino acid sequence: CASSQETFSYEQYF.

The chain joins TRBV10-1 to TRBJ2-6, with D unclear. Germline values: CDR1 WNHNN, CDR2 SYGVQD (reference sequence). Trimming stripped 0 bases from V and 3 bases from J, with 9 bases between. The CDR3 runs to 16 residues. The CDR3 DNA is TGCGCCAGCAGTGAGTCGACGGGCGGTGGGGCCAACGTCCTGACTTTC. Its translation is CASSESTGGGANVLTF.

This clone was observed a handful of times. The rearrangement joins TRBV9 to TRBJ2-1, with 12 bases aligning to TRBD2. This CDR3 contains 17 residues. The V gene end was trimmed by 4 bases and the J gene end by 3 bases; junction bases not matched to a gene: 8. CDR1 SGDLS and CDR2 YYNGEE come from the germline V gene. The CDR3 loop reads CASSYGLAGTIYNEQFF. Written as DNA, the CDR3 is TGTGCCAGCAGCTACGGACTAGCGGGGACGATCTACAATGAGCAGTTCTTC.

CDR3 DNA sequence: TGTGCCAGCAGCTCCCAACGGGGAGAGACCCAGTACTTC. It yields the protein CASSSQRGETQYF. The gene calls are TRBV5-4 and TRBJ2-5; D perhaps matches TRBD2 (5 bases). CDR3 length equals 13 residues. Germline V lookup: CDR1 SGHNT, CDR2 YYREEE (reference sequence). The V and J ends lost 3 bases and 4 bases respectively, with 10 bases between them. The complete variable domain, with remaining parts taken from reference TRBV5-4 and TRBJ2-5, reads ETGVTQSPTHLIKTRGQQVTLRCSSQSGHNTVSWYQQALGQGPQFIFQYYREEENGRGNFPPRFSGLQFPNYSSELNVNALELDDSALYLCASSSQRGETQYFGPGTRLLVL.

The chain recombines TRBV7-2 with TRBJ2-7, with a weak D call TRBD1 (6 bases). Trimming took 5 bases from V and 2 from J, leaving 16 bases between them. The CDR3 runs 15 residues. Germline V gene lookup returns CDR1 SGHTA and CDR2 FQGNSA. CDR3 residues: CASSSWGPGTYEQYF. The CDR3 bases are TGTGCCAGCAGCAGTTGGGGGCCCGGGACCTACGAGCAGTACTTC.

This clone was found a few times. The genes are TRBV2 and TRBJ1-1, with D perhaps matching TRBD1 (5 bases). The CDR3 consists of 13 residues. V gave up 8 bases and J gave up 7 bases, with 17 bases separating them. The V gene's germline CDR1 is SNHLY and CDR2 FYNNEI. CDR3: CASGRQTPIEAFF. CDR3 sequence (DNA): TGTGCCAGCGGGAGACAGACCCCCATTGAAGCTTTCTTT.

This chain connects TRBV2 to TRBJ1-2; unclear D gene. CDR3 size: 13 residues. Deletions cut 3 bases from V and 5 bases from J, with 10 bases between. The germline gives CDR1 SNHLY, CDR2 FYNNEI. CDR3 loop: CASSDDIRYGYTF. The DNA of the CDR3 is TGTGCCAGCAGTGATGATATTCGGTATGGCTACACCTTC.

V is TRBV5-4 and J is TRBJ2-7, with 7 bases identical to TRBD1. The CDR3 is 15 residues long. Per the germline V gene, CDR1 is SGHNT and CDR2 is YYREEE (reference sequence). V trimming: 3 bases; J trimming: 6 bases; junction bases outside the gene matches: 12. The CDR3 loop reads CASSSNRGTGREQYF. The CDR3 nucleotides read TGTGCCAGCAGCTCCAACAGGGGAACGGGGCGCGAGCAGTACTTC.

The gene calls are TRBV9 and TRBJ2-7; 8 nucleotides match TRBD2. The CDR3 totals 16 residues. The V gene end was trimmed by 0 bases and the J gene end by 6 bases; junction bases not matched to a gene: 11. CDR1 and CDR2 (germline): SGDLS, YYNGEE. CDR3 DNA: TGTGCCAGCAGCGTAGACGGGCGGGGGGACGGAGGCGAGCAGTACTTC. It codes for CASSVDGRGDGGEQYF.

V usage is TRBV24-1 and J usage is TRBJ2-1; 11 bases match TRBD1. Germline values: CDR1 KGHDR, CDR2 SFDVKD. The CDR3 consists of 15 residues. Losses at the gene ends were 4 bases for V and 10 bases for J; bases not matched to a gene: 8. The CDR3 loop reads CATSDGTGGRLEQFF. CDR3 DNA: TGTGCCACCAGTGACGGGACAGGGGGTCGTTTAGAGCAGTTCTTC.

The DNA of the CDR3 is TGCGCCAGCAGCTACCGGGACAGGTCGGTCGAAAAACTGTTTTTT. Its protein is CASSYRDRSVEKLFF. V is TRBV5-1 and J is TRBJ1-4, with 8 positions matching TRBD1. The CDR3 loop spans 15 amino acids. Germline V lookup: CDR1 SGHRS, CDR2 YFSETQ. The V and J ends lost 3 bases and 8 bases, in that order; junction bases with no gene match: 9.

This rearrangement joins TRBV5-1 to TRBJ1-4; the D gene is possibly TRBD1 (5 bases). From germline, CDR1 is SGHRS and CDR2 YFSETQ. There are 16 residues in the CDR3. With 4 bases removed from V and 5 bases from J, the gap between germline ends came to 18 bases. This CDR3 is CASSETGVGRNEKLFF. The CDR3 DNA is TGCGCCAGCAGCGAAACAGGAGTTGGGAGAAATGAAAAACTGTTTTTT.

This clone was seen just once. V and J are TRBV14 and TRBJ2-3; D may be TRBD1 (6 bases). Trimming stripped 3 bases from V and 4 bases from J, with 17 bases between. The germline gives CDR1 SGHDN, CDR2 FVKESK. The CDR3 loop spans 16 amino acids. CDR3 amino acids: CASSHYARGNADTQYF. CDR3 DNA sequence: TGTGCCAGCAGCCATTACGCCAGGGGAAACGCAGATACGCAGTATTTT.

The rearrangement joins TRBV4-2 to TRBJ2-6; D possibly corresponds to TRBD2 (5 bases). Germline-derived CDR1 and CDR2 are LGHNA and YNFKEQ. The germline V and J ends were trimmed by 3 bases and 0 bases, with 6 bases remaining between them. CDR3 length equals 15 residues. Here the CDR3 DNA reads TGTGCCAGCAGCCAGAGGGACTCTGGGGCCAACGTCCTGACTTTC. Encoded protein: CASSQRDSGANVLTF.

The chain employs TRBV7-3 and TRBJ1-2; 8 bases line up with TRBD1. Germline lookup yields CDR1 SGHTA and CDR2 FQGTGA. The CDR3 is 13 amino acids. V lost 5 bases and J lost 3; bases outside the gene matches: 2. The CDR3 loop is CASSRGQDYGYTF. CDR3 sequence (DNA): TGTGCCAGCAGCAGGGGACAGGACTATGGCTACACCTTC.

The chain couples TRBV5-6 to TRBJ2-7; D ambiguous. The germline V gene encodes CDR1 SGHDT and CDR2 YYEEEE. The CDR3 contains 13 residues. V lost 3 bases to trimming and J lost 4 bases, with 11 bases between them. CDR3 in amino acids: CASSSTSRYEQYF. The CDR3 DNA is TGTGCCAGCAGCTCTACCTCGCGTTACGAGCAGTACTTC. Full variable domain (remainder filled in from reference TRBV5-6 and TRBJ2-7): DAGVTQSPTHLIKTRGQQVTLRCSPKSGHDTVSWYQQALGQGPQFIFQYYEEEERQRGNFPDRFSGHQFPNYSSELNVNALLLGDSALYLCASSSTSRYEQYFGPGTRLTVT.

The chain couples TRBV6-5 to TRBJ1-1, with 9 nucleotides matching TRBD1. There are 15 residues in the CDR3. The J segment lost 1 base and the V segment lost 6 bases, leaving 6 bases of the junction unmatched. CDR1 MNHEY and CDR2 SVGAGI come from the germline V gene. The CDR3: CASRPDRGENTEAFF. As DNA, the CDR3 is TGTGCCAGCAGGCCCGACAGGGGGGAGAACACTGAAGCTTTCTTT.

The gene calls are TRBV30 and TRBJ1-2; no clear D gene. This CDR3 comprises 12 residues. Trimming pared 5 bases from V and 7 bases from J, leaving 14 bases between. CDR1 is GTSNPN and CDR2 is SVGIG in the germline V gene (reference sequence). CDR3 nucleotide sequence: TGTGCCTGGCGTATGAATAGCGCTGGCTACACCTTC. Its translation is CAWRMNSAGYTF.

The rearrangement uses TRBV29-1 and TRBJ1-2; 9 nucleotides agree with TRBD1. The CDR3 has 13 residues. V shed 7 bases and J 2 bases; nucleotides not matched to a gene: 5. In germline, CDR1 is SQVTM, CDR2 ANQGSEA. The CDR3 reads CSAGDRVNYGYTF. The CDR3 coding sequence is TGCAGCGCAGGGGACAGGGTGAACTATGGCTACACCTTC.